These 17 T cell receptor beta chains were all obtained from the same sample, sequenced in a study of cytomegalovirus exposure and HLA in healthy donors. The PCR ran on 60 Vbeta and 13 Jbeta primers. Only in-frame clones appear in the TCRdb table, and some are missing; sequencing was by immunoSEQ multiplex PCR. This table holds 100,000 to 150,000 clones, roughly three quarters found once. Sequencing used PBMCs. The receptor source for this set is a woman younger than 35 in good health and CMV-seronegative.

The chain is built from TRBV4-1 and TRBJ2-7, with D possibly being TRBD1 (6 bases). V was pared by 1 base and J by 0 bases, with 13 bases between. The germline V gene encodes CDR1 MGHRA and CDR2 YSYEKL. CDR3 size: 16 residues. CDR3 coding DNA: TGCGCCAGCAGCCAAGGTAGGGGGAAGACCTCCTACGAGCAGTACTTC. This translates into CASSQGRGKTSYEQYF.

This rearrangement joins TRBV5-1 to TRBJ2-1; 14 positions match TRBD2. This CDR3 comprises 17 residues. The junction had 1 base not matched to a gene; V was cut back by 0 bases and J by 2 bases. Germline loops: CDR1 SGHRS, CDR2 YFSETQ. The CDR3 reads CASSLGLAGGTYNEQFF. In nucleotides, the CDR3 is TGCGCCAGCAGCTTGGGACTAGCGGGAGGGACCTACAATGAGCAGTTCTTC.

The gene calls are TRBV6-5 and TRBJ1-2; D uncertain. Germline V gene data show CDR1 as MNHEY and CDR2 as SVGAGI. CDR3 length: 12 residues. The germline V and J ends were trimmed by 6 bases and 8 bases, with 13 bases remaining between them. The CDR3 DNA sequence: TGTGCCAGCAGACGAATGACCGGGGGCTACACCTTC. Its translation: CASRRMTGGYTF.

This chain joins TRBV5-1 and TRBJ2-5, with 8 positions matching TRBD2. The CDR3 contains 16 residues. V dropped 5 bases and J dropped 3; count of bases not matched to a gene: 12. Germline V gives CDR1 SGHRS, CDR2 YFSETQ. CDR3 bases: TGCGCCAGCAGTGGGGGGGCTACTAGCGGTGAAGAGACCCAGTACTTC. Encoded protein: CASSGGATSGEETQYF.

This chain connects TRBV6-1 to TRBJ1-4; possible D gene TRBD1, 5 bases. The CDR3 totals 14 residues. Trimming pared 2 bases from V and 10 bases from J, leaving 14 bases between. Germline assignment: CDR1 MNHNS and CDR2 SASEGT. The CDR3 region is CASSENPRTGKLFF. The CDR3 DNA reads TGTGCCAGCAGTGAAAATCCGAGAACAGGAAAACTGTTTTTT.

This rearrangement joins TRBV9 to TRBJ2-7; 8 bases are a match to TRBD2. The CDR3 runs 16 residues. Trimming cost V 4 bases and J 3 bases; bases outside gene matches: 12. Germline values: CDR1 SGDLS, CDR2 YYNGEE. CDR3 sequence: CASSPSSAGVFYEQYF. The CDR3 nucleotides are TGTGCCAGCAGCCCAAGCTCAGCGGGAGTTTTCTACGAGCAGTACTTC.

This clone occurred a few times. This chain joins TRBV12-5 and TRBJ1-5, with D possibly being TRBD1 (6 bases). The CDR3 sequence is 15 residues long. CDR1 and CDR2 (germline): LGHNT, FRNRAP. V shed 6 bases and J shed 4 bases, with 16 bases lying between them. CDR3: CASGVQGVANQPQHF. The CDR3 coding sequence is TGTGCTAGTGGGGTACAGGGTGTGGCAAATCAGCCCCAGCATTTT.

J is TRBJ2-1 and V is TRBV5-1, with 10 nucleotides matching TRBD2. Germline assignment: CDR1 SGHRS and CDR2 YFSETQ. The V segment lost 4 bases and the J segment 3 bases; nucleotides outside the gene matches: 7. This CDR3 is 16 amino acids long. Written as DNA, the CDR3 is TGCGCCAGCAGCCTGGAGTGGACTAGCGGCTACAATGAGCAGTTCTTC. It translates to CASSLEWTSGYNEQFF.

This clone was counted a single time. The same CDR3 is also encoded by other DNA sequences in this sample. This chain links TRBV6-5 with TRBJ1-1; D is undetermined. CDR3 length: 14 amino acids. Between the trimmed V and J ends, which lost 0 bases and 5 bases, there was a span of 10 bases. In germline, CDR1 is MNHEY, CDR2 SVGAGI. The CDR3 sequence: CASSYSPGGTEAFF. The CDR3 coding sequence is TGTGCCAGCAGTTACTCCCCGGGCGGGACTGAAGCTTTCTTT.

The chain employs TRBV30 and TRBJ2-5, with a tentative D call TRBD1 (5 bases). The CDR3 covers 12 residues. V was trimmed by 6 bases and J by 5 bases, leaving 13 bases between them. CDR1 is GTSNPN and CDR2 is SVGIG in the germline V gene (reference sequence). The CDR3 coding sequence is TGTGCCTGCGTGGTTGCAGGGGAGACCCAGTACTTC. It translates to CACVVAGETQYF.

The rearrangement uses TRBV7-2 and TRBJ2-5; 8 nucleotides line up with TRBD2. From germline, CDR1 is SGHTA and CDR2 FQGNSA. V lost 1 base, J lost 5 bases, and 6 bases stayed unmatched. The CDR3 length is 15 residues. CDR3 in amino acids: CASSLGAGERETQYF. CDR3 sequence (DNA): TGTGCCAGCAGCTTAGGAGCGGGAGAGAGGGAGACCCAGTACTTC.

The chain recombines TRBV5-6 with TRBJ1-2; weak D call: TRBD1 (5 bases). V lost 1 base and J 6 bases, leaving 10 bases between the germline ends. CDR1 is SGHDT, CDR2 YYEEEE, per germline. This CDR3 has 13 residues. The CDR3 here is CASSLFQGDGYTF. CDR3 bases: TGTGCCAGCAGCTTGTTCCAGGGTGATGGCTACACCTTC.

In this sample, this clone turned up a few times. This chain's CDR3 is CAWSPGRSLYNEQFF. The CDR3 nucleotides are TGTGCCTGGAGTCCTGGGAGAAGCTTATACAATGAGCAGTTCTTC. This chain joins TRBV30 and TRBJ2-1; possible D gene TRBD2, 5 bases. Trimming stripped 2 bases from V and 4 bases from J, with 15 bases between. Germline V lookup: CDR1 GTSNPN, CDR2 SVGIG (reference sequence). The length of the CDR3 is 15 residues.

The gene calls are TRBV10-1 and TRBJ1-1; tentative D call: TRBD1 (5 bases). The CDR3 covers 14 residues. The V and J ends lost 8 bases and 5 bases respectively, with 18 bases between them. In germline, CDR1 is WNHNN, CDR2 SYGVQD (reference sequence). CDR3 bases: TGCGCCAGCCAGCCGACAAGATCAGGGACTGAAGCTTTCTTT. It specifies CASQPTRSGTEAFF.

This chain uses TRBV30 with TRBJ2-7; D is possibly TRBD1 (6 bases). The CDR3 has 14 amino acids. V lost 1 base and J 3 bases, leaving 13 bases between the germline ends. CDR1 is GTSNPN and CDR2 is SVGIG in the germline V gene (reference sequence). The CDR3 bases are TGTGCCTGGAGTGGGCGACAGGTCTACTACGAGCAGTACTTC. Its translation is CAWSGRQVYYEQYF.

The chain combines TRBV19 with TRBJ1-1; a possible D gene is TRBD1 (5 bases). The V gene's germline CDR1 is LNHDA and CDR2 SQIVND (reference sequence). Trimming pared 3 bases from V and 0 bases from J, leaving 8 bases between. This CDR3 has 14 residues. The CDR3 loop is CASSIPGMNTEAFF. CDR3 in DNA: TGTGCCAGTAGTATCCCAGGGATGAACACTGAAGCTTTCTTT.

The genes are TRBV7-9 and TRBJ1-2; D is possibly TRBD1 (5 bases). This CDR3 contains 14 residues. The ends were cut back, 3 bases at V and 5 bases at J, with 13 bases in the middle. Germline lookup yields CDR1 SEHNR and CDR2 FQNEAQ (reference sequence). Here the CDR3 reads CASSFSGQGYGYTF. The CDR3 bases are TGTGCCAGCAGCTTTTCCGGTCAGGGATATGGCTACACCTTC.